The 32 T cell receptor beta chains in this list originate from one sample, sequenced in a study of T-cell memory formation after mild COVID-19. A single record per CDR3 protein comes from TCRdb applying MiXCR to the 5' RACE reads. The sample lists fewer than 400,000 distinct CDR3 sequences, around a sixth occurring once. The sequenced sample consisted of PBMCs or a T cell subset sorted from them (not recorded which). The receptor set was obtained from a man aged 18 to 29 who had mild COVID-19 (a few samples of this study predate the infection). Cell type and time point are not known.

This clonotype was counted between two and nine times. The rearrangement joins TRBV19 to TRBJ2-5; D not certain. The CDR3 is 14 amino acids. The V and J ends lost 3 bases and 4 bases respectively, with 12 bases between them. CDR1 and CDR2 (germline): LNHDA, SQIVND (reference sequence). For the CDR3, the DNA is TGTGCCAGTAGTATGGGTGGGCAGATAGAGACCCAGTACTTC. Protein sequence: CASSMGGQIETQYF.

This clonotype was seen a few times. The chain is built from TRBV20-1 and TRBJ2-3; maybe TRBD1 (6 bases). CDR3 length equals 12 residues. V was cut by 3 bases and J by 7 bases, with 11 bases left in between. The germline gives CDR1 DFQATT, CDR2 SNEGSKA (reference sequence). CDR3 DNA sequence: TGCAGTGCTAGGGGGGCCGGAAATACGCAGTATTTT. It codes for CSARGAGNTQYF.

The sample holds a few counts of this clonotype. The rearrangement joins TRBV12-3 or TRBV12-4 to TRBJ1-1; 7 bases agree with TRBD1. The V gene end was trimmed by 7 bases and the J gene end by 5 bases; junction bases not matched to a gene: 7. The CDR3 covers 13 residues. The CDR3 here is CASTNTGATEAFF. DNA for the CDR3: TGTGCCAGCACCAACACAGGGGCGACTGAAGCTTTCTTT.

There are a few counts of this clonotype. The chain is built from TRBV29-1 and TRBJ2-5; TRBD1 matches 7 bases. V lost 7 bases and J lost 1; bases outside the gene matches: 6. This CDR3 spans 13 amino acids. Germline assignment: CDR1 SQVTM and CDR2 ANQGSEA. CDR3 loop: CSARGGSQETQYF. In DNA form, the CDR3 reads TGCAGCGCCCGAGGGGGCAGCCAAGAGACCCAGTACTTC.

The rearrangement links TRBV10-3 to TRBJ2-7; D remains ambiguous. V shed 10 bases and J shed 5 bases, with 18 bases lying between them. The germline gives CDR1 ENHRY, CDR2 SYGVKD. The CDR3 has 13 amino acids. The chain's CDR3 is CATGRRPDDEQYV. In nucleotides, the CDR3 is TGTGCCACTGGAAGACGGCCGGATGACGAGCAGTACGTC.

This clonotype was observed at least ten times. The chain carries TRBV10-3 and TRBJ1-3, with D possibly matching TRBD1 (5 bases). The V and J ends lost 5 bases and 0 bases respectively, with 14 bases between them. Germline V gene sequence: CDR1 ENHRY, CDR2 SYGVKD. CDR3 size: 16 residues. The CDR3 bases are TGTGCCATCAGTCCAAAGACAGCATACTCTGGAAACACCATATATTTT. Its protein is CAISPKTAYSGNTIYF.

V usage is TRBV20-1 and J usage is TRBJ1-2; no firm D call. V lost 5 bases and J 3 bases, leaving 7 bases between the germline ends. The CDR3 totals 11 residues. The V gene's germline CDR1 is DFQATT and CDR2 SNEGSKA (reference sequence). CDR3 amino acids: CSAGVDYGYTF. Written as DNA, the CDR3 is TGCAGTGCTGGTGTAGACTATGGCTACACCTTC.

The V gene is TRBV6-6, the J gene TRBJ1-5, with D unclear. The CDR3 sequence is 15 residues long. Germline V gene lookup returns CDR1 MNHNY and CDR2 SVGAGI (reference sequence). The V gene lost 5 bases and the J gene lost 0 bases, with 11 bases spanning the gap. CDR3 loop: CASSTTAYSNQPQHF. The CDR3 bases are TGTGCCAGCAGTACGACGGCCTATAGCAATCAGCCCCAGCATTTT.

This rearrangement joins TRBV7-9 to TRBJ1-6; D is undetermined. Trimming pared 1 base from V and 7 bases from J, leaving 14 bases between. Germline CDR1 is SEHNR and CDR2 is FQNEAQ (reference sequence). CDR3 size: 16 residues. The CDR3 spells CASSLVGSLRNSPLHF. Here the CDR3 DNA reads TGTGCCAGCAGCTTAGTTGGCAGTCTGAGGAATTCACCCCTCCACTTT.

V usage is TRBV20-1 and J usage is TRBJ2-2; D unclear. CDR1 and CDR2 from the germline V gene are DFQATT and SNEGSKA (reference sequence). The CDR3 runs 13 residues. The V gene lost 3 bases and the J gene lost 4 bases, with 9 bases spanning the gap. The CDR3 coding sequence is TGCAGTGCTAGGACGCAGACCACCGGGGAGCTGTTTTTT. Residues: CSARTQTTGELFF.

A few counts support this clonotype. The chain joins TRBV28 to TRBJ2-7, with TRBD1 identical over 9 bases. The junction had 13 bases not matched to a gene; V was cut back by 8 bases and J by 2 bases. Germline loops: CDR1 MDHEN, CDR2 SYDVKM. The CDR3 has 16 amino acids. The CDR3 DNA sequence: TGTGCCAGCTGGATAATCCGGGACAGGGAAGCCTACGAGCAGTACGTC. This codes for CASWIIRDREAYEQYV.

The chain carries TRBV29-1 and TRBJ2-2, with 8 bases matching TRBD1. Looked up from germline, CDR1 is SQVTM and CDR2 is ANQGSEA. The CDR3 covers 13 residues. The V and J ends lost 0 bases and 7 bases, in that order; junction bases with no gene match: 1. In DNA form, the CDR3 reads TGCAGCGTTGAAGAAGGGACAGGCGGGGAGCTGTTTTTT. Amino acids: CSVEEGTGGELFF.

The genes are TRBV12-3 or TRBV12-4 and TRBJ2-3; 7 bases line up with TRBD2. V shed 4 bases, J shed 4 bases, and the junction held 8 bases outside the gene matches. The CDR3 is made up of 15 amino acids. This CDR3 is CASSSRMGGSDTQYF. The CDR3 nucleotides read TGTGCCAGCAGTTCCCGGATGGGGGGGTCAGATACGCAGTATTTT.

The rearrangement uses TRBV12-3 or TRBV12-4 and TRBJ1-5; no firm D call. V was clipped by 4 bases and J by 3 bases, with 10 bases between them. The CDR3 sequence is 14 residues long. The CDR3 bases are TGTGCCAGCAGTTCCTCCTCCCTCAATCAGCCCCAGCATTTT. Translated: CASSSSSLNQPQHF.

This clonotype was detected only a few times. CDR3 coding DNA: TGCGCCAGCAGCTTGGGTGGTCCGCAGCTCTCTGGAAACACCATATATTTT. Amino acids: CASSLGGPQLSGNTIYF. The chain employs TRBV5-1 and TRBJ1-3; D remains unclear. The length of the CDR3 is 17 residues. Germline-derived CDR1 and CDR2 are SGHRS and YFSETQ. Trimming cost V 0 bases and J 0 bases, with 13 bases left between them. The full variable domain, with the rest looked up from reference TRBV5-1 and TRBJ1-3, is KAGVTQTPRYLIKTRGQQVTLSCSPISGHRSVSWYQQTPGQGLQFLFEYFSETQRNKGNFPGRFSGRQFSNSRSEMNVSTLELGDSALYLCASSLGGPQLSGNTIYFGEGSWLTVV.

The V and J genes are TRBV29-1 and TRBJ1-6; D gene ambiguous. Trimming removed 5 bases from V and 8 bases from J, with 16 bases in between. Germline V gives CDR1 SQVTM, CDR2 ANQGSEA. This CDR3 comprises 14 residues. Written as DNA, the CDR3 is TGCAGCGTTACGGCTGGAGGTTTCGATTCACCCCTCCACTTT. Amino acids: CSVTAGGFDSPLHF.

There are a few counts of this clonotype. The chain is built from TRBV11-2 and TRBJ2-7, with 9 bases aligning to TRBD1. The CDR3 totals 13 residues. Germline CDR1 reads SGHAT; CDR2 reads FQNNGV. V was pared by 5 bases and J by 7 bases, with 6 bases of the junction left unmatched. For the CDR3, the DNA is TGTGCCAGCAGCCGGGACAGGGAGCGTGAGCAGTACTTC. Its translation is CASSRDREREQYF.

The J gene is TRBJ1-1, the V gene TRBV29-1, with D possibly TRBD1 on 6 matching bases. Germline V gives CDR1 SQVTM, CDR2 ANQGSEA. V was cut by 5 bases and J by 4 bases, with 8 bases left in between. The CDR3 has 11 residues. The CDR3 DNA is TGCAGCGTTCAGGGGACCACTGAAGCTTTCTTT. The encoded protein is CSVQGTTEAFF.

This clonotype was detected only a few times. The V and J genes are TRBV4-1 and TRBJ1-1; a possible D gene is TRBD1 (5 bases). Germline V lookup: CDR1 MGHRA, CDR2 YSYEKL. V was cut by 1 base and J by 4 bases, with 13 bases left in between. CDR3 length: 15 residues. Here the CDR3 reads CASSQANRGGTEAFF. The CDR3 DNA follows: TGCGCCAGCAGCCAAGCTAATAGGGGAGGCACTGAAGCTTTCTTT.

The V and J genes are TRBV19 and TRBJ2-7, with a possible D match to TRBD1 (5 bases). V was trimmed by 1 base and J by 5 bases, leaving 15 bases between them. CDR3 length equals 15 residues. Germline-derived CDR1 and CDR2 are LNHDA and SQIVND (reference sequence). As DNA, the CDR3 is TGTGCCAGTAGTATAGTCGCCGGACACACCGACGAGCAGTACTTC. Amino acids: CASSIVAGHTDEQYF.

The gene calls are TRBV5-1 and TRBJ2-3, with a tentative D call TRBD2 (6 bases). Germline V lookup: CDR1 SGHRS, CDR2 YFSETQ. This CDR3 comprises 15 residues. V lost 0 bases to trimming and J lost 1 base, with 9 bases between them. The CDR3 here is CASSLGSSGTDTQYF. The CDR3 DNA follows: TGCGCCAGCAGCTTGGGGTCTAGCGGCACAGATACGCAGTATTTT.

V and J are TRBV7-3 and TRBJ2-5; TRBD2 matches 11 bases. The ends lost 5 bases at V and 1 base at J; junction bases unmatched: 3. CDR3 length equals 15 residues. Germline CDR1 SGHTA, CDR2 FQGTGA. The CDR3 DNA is TGTGCCAGCAGCGCTCTAGCGGGGGGCCAAGAGACCCAGTACTTC. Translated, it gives CASSALAGGQETQYF.

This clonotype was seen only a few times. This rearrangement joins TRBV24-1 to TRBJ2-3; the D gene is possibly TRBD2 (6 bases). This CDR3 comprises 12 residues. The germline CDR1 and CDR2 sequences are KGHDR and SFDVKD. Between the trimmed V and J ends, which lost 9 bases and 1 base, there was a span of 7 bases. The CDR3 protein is CATASGTDTQYF. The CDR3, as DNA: TGTGCCACCGCTAGCGGCACAGATACGCAGTATTTT.

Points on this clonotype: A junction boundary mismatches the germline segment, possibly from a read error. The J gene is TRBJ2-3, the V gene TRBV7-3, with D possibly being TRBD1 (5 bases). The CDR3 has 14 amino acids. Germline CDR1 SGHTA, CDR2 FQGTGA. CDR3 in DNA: TGTGCCAGCAGTTTAACAGGTGACTTAGATACGCAGTATTTT. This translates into CASSLTGDLDTQYF. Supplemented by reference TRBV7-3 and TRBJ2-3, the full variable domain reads GAGVSQTPSNKVTEKGKYVELRCDPISGHTALYWYRQSLGQGPEFLIYFQGTGAADDSGLPNDRFFAVRPEGSVSTLKIQRTERGDSAVYLCASSLTGDLDTQYFGPGTRLTVL.

The CDR3 protein is CSARGPYSYEQYV. The CDR3 DNA reads as TGCAGTGCTAGAGGGCCCTACTCCTACGAGCAGTACGTC. V gene TRBV20-1 combines with J gene TRBJ2-7; D is ambiguous. Trimming stripped 1 base from V and 0 bases from J, with 7 bases between. The CDR3 runs to 13 residues. Germline V gene lookup returns CDR1 DFQATT and CDR2 SNEGSKA (reference sequence).

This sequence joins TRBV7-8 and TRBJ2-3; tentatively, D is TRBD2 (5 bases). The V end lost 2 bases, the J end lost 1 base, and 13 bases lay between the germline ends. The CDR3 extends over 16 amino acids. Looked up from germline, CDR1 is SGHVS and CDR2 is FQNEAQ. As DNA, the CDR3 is TGTGCCAGCAGCTTATTAACTAGGCTGGGCACAGATACGCAGTATTTT. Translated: CASSLLTRLGTDTQYF.

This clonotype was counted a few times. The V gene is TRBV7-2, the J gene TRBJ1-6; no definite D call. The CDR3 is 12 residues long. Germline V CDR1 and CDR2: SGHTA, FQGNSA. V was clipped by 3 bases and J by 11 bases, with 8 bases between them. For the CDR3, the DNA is TGTGCCAGCAGCTTGTCCGGGACACCCCTCCACTTT. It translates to CASSLSGTPLHF.

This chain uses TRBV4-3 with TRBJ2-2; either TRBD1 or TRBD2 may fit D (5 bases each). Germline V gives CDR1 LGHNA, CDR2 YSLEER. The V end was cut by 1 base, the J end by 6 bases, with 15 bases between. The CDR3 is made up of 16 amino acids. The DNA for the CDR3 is TGCGCCAGCAGCCAAGTTTTGGGGGACGTCGCCGGGGAGCTGTTTTTT. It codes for CASSQVLGDVAGELFF.

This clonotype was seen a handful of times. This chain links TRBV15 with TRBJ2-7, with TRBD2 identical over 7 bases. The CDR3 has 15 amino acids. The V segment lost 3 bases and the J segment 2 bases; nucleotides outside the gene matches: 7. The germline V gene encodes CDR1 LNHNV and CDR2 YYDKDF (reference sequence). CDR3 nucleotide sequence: TGTGCCACCAGCAGGGGACTGGGAGGGACCTACGAGCAGTACGTC. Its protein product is CATSRGLGGTYEQYV.

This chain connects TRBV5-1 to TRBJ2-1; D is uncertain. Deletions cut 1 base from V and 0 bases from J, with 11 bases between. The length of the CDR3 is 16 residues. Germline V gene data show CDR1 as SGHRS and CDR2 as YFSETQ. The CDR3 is CASSLTWFSSYNEQFF. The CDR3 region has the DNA TGCGCCAGCAGCTTGACCTGGTTCTCCTCCTACAATGAGCAGTTCTTC.

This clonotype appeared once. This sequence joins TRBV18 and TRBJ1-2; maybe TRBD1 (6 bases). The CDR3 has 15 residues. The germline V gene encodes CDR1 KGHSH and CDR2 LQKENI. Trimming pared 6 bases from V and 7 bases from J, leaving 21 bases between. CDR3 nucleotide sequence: TGTGCCAGCTCGTACCAAGCTTCCGGGGGCTCTGGCTACACCTTC. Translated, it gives CASSYQASGGSGYTF.

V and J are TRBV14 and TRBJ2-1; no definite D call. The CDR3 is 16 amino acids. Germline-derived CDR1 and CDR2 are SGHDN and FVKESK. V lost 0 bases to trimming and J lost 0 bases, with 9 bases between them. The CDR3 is CASSQDSTSSYNEQFF. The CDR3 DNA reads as TGTGCCAGCAGCCAAGACTCCACGAGCTCCTACAATGAGCAGTTCTTC.